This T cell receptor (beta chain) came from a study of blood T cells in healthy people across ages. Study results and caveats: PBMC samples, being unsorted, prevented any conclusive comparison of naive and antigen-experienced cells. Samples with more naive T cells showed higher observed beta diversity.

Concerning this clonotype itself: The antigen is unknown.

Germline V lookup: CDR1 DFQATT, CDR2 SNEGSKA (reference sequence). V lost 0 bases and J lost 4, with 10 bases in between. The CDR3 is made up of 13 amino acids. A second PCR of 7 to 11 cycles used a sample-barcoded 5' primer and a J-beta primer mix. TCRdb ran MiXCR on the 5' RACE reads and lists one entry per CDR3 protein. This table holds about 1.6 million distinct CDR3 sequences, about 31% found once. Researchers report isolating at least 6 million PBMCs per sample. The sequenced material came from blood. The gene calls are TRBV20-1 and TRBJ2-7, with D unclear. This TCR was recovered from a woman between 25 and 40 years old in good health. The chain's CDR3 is CSARDIGSYEQYF. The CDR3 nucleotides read TGCAGTGCTAGAGATATCGGTTCTTACGAGCAGTACTTC.